This TCR beta chain was identified in a study of blood T cell repertoires in COVID-19. Study summary: From the United States, Italy and Spain came samples of acute and convalescent COVID-19. T cells, B-cell-depleted T cells, or PBMCs supplied cDNA or gDNA.

The authors' processing: Estimated nucleated cell counts came from reference gene primer amplification. Generated by immunoSEQ multiplex PCR, the TCRdb table keeps only in-frame clones and is missing some. V, J and clone size derive from that table, while D and trimming were established from the DNA sequence. The table shows 75,000 to 95,000 clones, with about 88% occurring only once. CDR1 is GTSNPN and CDR2 is SVGIG in the germline V gene (reference sequence). The CDR3 has 11 amino acids. V was shortened by 1 base and J by 3 bases, with 4 bases between the two germline ends. The receptor comes from an elderly woman with acute or convalescent COVID-19. J is TRBJ2-7 and V is TRBV30; D is unresolved. The sample consisted of peripheral blood. Here the CDR3 reads CAWSGNYEQYF. CDR3 coding DNA: TGTGCCTGGAGTGGTAACTACGAGCAGTACTTC.